The 25 T cell receptor beta chains below were found in one sample sequenced in a study of control samples from healthy donors and cancer patients. Profiling relied on immunoSEQ multiplex PCR, and the TCRdb table lists in-frame clones only, not all of them. The sample lists approximately 140,000 clones, approximately 94% occurring once. The sample taken for sequencing was blood. The source is a man aged 40-49 years in good health.

This rearrangement joins TRBV27 to TRBJ2-7, with 7 bases fitting TRBD1. The CDR3 is 15 amino acids. Germline V CDR1 and CDR2: MNHEY, SMNVEV (reference sequence). Trimming removed 2 bases from V and 3 bases from J; junction bases left unmatched: 7. The CDR3 region is CASSLKPDRDYEQYF. Written as DNA, the CDR3 is TGTGCCAGCAGTTTAAAACCCGACAGGGACTACGAGCAGTACTTC.

The chain has TRBV19 and TRBJ2-2; D may be TRBD1 (6 bases). The CDR3 sequence is 13 residues long. V was pared by 7 bases and J by 4 bases, with 10 bases between. CDR1 is LNHDA, CDR2 SQIVND, per germline (reference sequence). CDR3 coding DNA: TGTGCCAGTATGGGCAGGGGCACCGGGGAGCTGTTTTTT. Encoded protein: CASMGRGTGELFF.

This clone was seen a single time. The genes are TRBV2 and TRBJ2-2; TRBD1 aligns across 12 bases. Germline V gene lookup returns CDR1 SNHLY and CDR2 FYNNEI. V shed 6 bases, J shed 1 base, and the junction held 6 bases outside the gene matches. This CDR3 spans 17 amino acids. The CDR3 protein is CASSRGQGAWNTGELFF. The DNA of the CDR3 is TGTGCCAGCAGCCGGGGACAGGGGGCTTGGAACACCGGGGAGCTGTTTTTT.

The V gene is TRBV28, the J gene TRBJ2-1; the D gene could be TRBD1 or TRBD2 (7 bases each). V gave up 5 bases and J gave up 0 bases, with 14 bases separating them. The CDR3 spans 16 residues. CDR1 and CDR2 (germline): MDHEN, SYDVKM. CDR3 amino acids: CASSGGGQSSYNEQFF. For the CDR3, the DNA is TGTGCCAGCAGTGGGGGGGGACAGAGCTCCTACAATGAGCAGTTCTTC.

The chain carries TRBV11-2 and TRBJ2-2; the D is unclear. Germline CDR1 is SGHAT and CDR2 is FQNNGV. V shed 4 bases and J shed 7 bases, with 7 bases lying between them. This CDR3 has 12 amino acids. The CDR3 coding sequence is TGTGCCAGCAGCTCCCCCAACGGGGAGCTGTTTTTT. Translated: CASSSPNGELFF.

This sequence joins TRBV27 and TRBJ2-1, with D perhaps TRBD2 (5 bases). Germline-derived CDR1 and CDR2 are MNHEY and SMNVEV (reference sequence). The CDR3 contains 15 residues. Trimming took 2 bases from V and 9 from J, leaving 17 bases between them. The CDR3 bases are TGTGCCAGCAGTTTACGACGGACTGCGTTGGGTGAGCAGTTCTTC. This sequence encodes CASSLRRTALGEQFF.

This chain connects TRBV28 to TRBJ2-7, with D unclear. Trimming left V 2 bases short and J 1 base short, with 6 bases between. This CDR3 is built from 13 residues. From germline, CDR1 is MDHEN and CDR2 SYDVKM. CDR3 in DNA: TGTGCCAGCAGTTTACTAGGTTCCTACGAGCAGTACTTC. Its protein is CASSLLGSYEQYF.

In DNA form, the CDR3 reads TGTGCCAGCTCACCCCAAACGGCGTCCTATAATTCACCCCTCCACTTT. Amino acid sequence: CASSPQTASYNSPLHF. This rearrangement joins TRBV18 to TRBJ1-6; no clear D gene. Looked up from germline, CDR1 is KGHSH and CDR2 is LQKENI. V was cut by 3 bases and J by 1 base, with 10 bases left in between. The CDR3 length is 16 residues.

The CDR3 sequence: CASSQVRNRDTEAFF. CDR3 sequence (DNA): TGTGCCAGCAGCCAAGTTCGTAATAGGGACACTGAAGCTTTCTTT. The chain uses TRBV14 and TRBJ1-1, with D hard to call. The CDR3 is 15 residues long. Germline V gives CDR1 SGHDN, CDR2 FVKESK. V gave up 1 base and J gave up 3 bases, with 12 bases separating them.

The J gene is TRBJ1-5, the V gene TRBV3-1 (or the pseudogene TRBV3-2), with TRBD1 matching 7 bases. V lost 1 base and J lost 6; bases outside the gene matches: 6. Germline loops: CDR1 LGHDT, CDR2 YNNKEL (reference sequence). The CDR3 is 15 amino acids. The DNA of the CDR3 is TGTGCCAGCAGCCAAGGCCCGGGGACAGCTCAGCCCCAGCATTTT. Its translation is CASSQGPGTAQPQHF.

The J gene is TRBJ1-1, the V gene TRBV12-3 or TRBV12-4; possible D gene TRBD1, 5 bases. CDR3 length: 13 residues. V was cut by 7 bases and J by 1 base, with 10 bases left in between. CDR3 sequence (DNA): TGTGCCAGCACCCGGGACCCGAACACTGAAGCTTTCTTT. It specifies CASTRDPNTEAFF.

The chain joins TRBV7-9 to TRBJ1-1, with D uncertain. Germline loops: CDR1 SEHNR, CDR2 FQNEAQ (reference sequence). Trimming took off 4 bases at V and 3 bases at J, with 15 bases between the two ends. CDR3 length: 15 residues. CDR3 sequence reads: CASSSQWAAYTEAFF. For the CDR3, the DNA is TGTGCCAGCAGCTCACAATGGGCCGCTTACACTGAAGCTTTCTTT.

V usage is TRBV6-1 and J usage is TRBJ1-5; maybe TRBD1 (5 bases). Germline assignment: CDR1 MNHNS and CDR2 SASEGT. CDR3 length equals 15 residues. V was shortened by 1 base and J by 3 bases, with 10 bases between the two germline ends. CDR3 sequence reads: CASSEGQLLNQPQHF. CDR3 nucleotide sequence: TGTGCCAGCAGTGAAGGACAGCTCCTCAATCAGCCCCAGCATTTT.

CDR3 loop: CASSYSNLHDGYTF. CDR3 nucleotide sequence: TGTGCCAGCAGTTACTCGAATCTACATGATGGCTACACCTTC. This chain connects TRBV6-5 to TRBJ1-2; D is unclear. The V gene lost 0 bases and the J gene lost 6 bases, with 11 bases spanning the gap. CDR1 and CDR2 (germline): MNHEY, SVGAGI. The CDR3 has 14 amino acids.

The rearrangement links TRBV2 to TRBJ2-1; 7 nucleotides line up with TRBD1. Trimming removed 4 bases from V and 0 bases from J; junction bases left unmatched: 9. CDR1 and CDR2 (germline): SNHLY, FYNNEI. The CDR3 covers 17 residues. The CDR3 sequence is CASSGQGSLSSYNEQFF. CDR3 nucleotides: TGTGCCAGCAGTGGACAGGGCTCCCTTAGCTCCTACAATGAGCAGTTCTTC.

The CDR3 here is CASSQRWPLTSGGAVSHEQYF. The CDR3 DNA reads TGTGCCAGCAGCCAAAGATGGCCCCTAACTAGCGGGGGGGCAGTCAGCCACGAGCAGTACTTC. The chain combines TRBV3-1 (or the pseudogene TRBV3-2) with TRBJ2-7; 13 nucleotides line up with TRBD2. Germline CDR1 LGHDT, CDR2 YNNKEL (reference sequence). The CDR3 length is 21 residues. Germline trimming cut 2 bases from V and 5 bases from J; bases unmatched to any gene: 21.

The chain couples TRBV10-2 to TRBJ1-4; TRBD1 aligns across 9 bases. Looked up from germline, CDR1 is WSHSY and CDR2 is SAAADI. The CDR3 sequence is 15 residues long. V was pared by 6 bases and J by 8 bases, with 10 bases of the junction left unmatched. CDR3 protein: CASRPSGTGREKLFF. DNA for the CDR3: TGCGCCAGCAGGCCATCCGGGACAGGGAGAGAAAAACTGTTTTTT.

The chain combines TRBV10-1 with TRBJ2-5; TRBD2 matches at 9 bases. The CDR3 sequence is 15 residues long. V lost 2 bases, J lost 1 base, and 2 bases stayed unmatched. Per the germline V gene, CDR1 is WNHNN and CDR2 is SYGVQD (reference sequence). The CDR3, as DNA: TGCGCCAGCAGTGAGAGGCGGGGGGGCCAAGAGACCCAGTACTTC. Protein: CASSERRGGQETQYF.

The chain uses TRBV20-1 and TRBJ1-2; D is ambiguous. The CDR3 covers 11 residues. Between the trimmed V and J ends, which lost 1 base and 8 bases, there was a span of 8 bases. Looked up from germline, CDR1 is DFQATT and CDR2 is SNEGSKA (reference sequence). Written as DNA, the CDR3 is TGCAGTGCTAGAGTGGCGGGAGGCTACACCTTC. Encoded protein: CSARVAGGYTF.

V and J are TRBV15 and TRBJ2-5, with 9 bases matching TRBD2. The CDR3 sequence is 16 residues long. Germline-derived CDR1 and CDR2 are LNHNV and YYDKDF (reference sequence). V shed 0 bases and J 6 bases; nucleotides not matched to a gene: 8. This CDR3 reads CATSREPLAGRQTQYF. The CDR3 nucleotides read TGTGCCACCAGCAGAGAACCTCTAGCGGGACGGCAGACCCAGTACTTC.

The chain recombines TRBV6-1 with TRBJ1-4, with D uncertain. Trimming took off 1 base at V and 8 bases at J, with 11 bases between the two ends. This CDR3 spans 14 amino acids. The germline CDR1 and CDR2 sequences are MNHNS and SASEGT. The CDR3 DNA is TGTGCCAGCAGTGAAGGGTCTGGGCGCGAAAAACTGTTTTTT. This encodes CASSEGSGREKLFF.

J is TRBJ2-6 and V is TRBV28; D remains ambiguous. Trimming cost V 6 bases and J 1 base, with 16 bases left between them. The germline gives CDR1 MDHEN, CDR2 SYDVKM. The CDR3 runs to 17 residues. CDR3 sequence (DNA): TGTGCCAGCAGCCCAACCTATAGTTCGTCTGGGGCCAACGTCCTGACTTTC. Its translation: CASSPTYSSSGANVLTF.

This chain links TRBV19 with TRBJ1-1, with TRBD1 identical over 7 bases. The CDR3 runs 13 residues. V trimming: 5 bases; J trimming: 5 bases; junction bases outside the gene matches: 5. Germline loops: CDR1 LNHDA, CDR2 SQIVND (reference sequence). CDR3 in DNA: TGTGCCAGTAGTTCAGACAGGGATACTGAAGCTTTCTTT. This encodes CASSSDRDTEAFF.

V usage is TRBV4-1 and J usage is TRBJ1-3, with D uncertain. Germline V CDR1 and CDR2: MGHRA, YSYEKL. This CDR3 comprises 18 residues. The V end was cut by 3 bases, the J end by 1 base, with 19 bases between. The DNA of the CDR3 is TGCGCCAGCAGCCAGGGCCGGTCTCAGTATAGTTCTGGAAACACCATATATTTT. Encoded protein: CASSQGRSQYSSGNTIYF.

The chain carries TRBV29-1 and TRBJ2-7, with 8 bases matching TRBD2. Germline values: CDR1 SQVTM, CDR2 ANQGSEA. J gave up 3 bases and V 4 bases, and 5 bases lay outside the gene matches. CDR3 length: 13 residues. The CDR3 region is CSVATSEDYEQYF. CDR3 DNA sequence: TGCAGCGTTGCGACTAGCGAGGACTACGAGCAGTACTTC.